A single sample is the source of the 3 T cell receptor beta chains below, sequenced in a study of T cell responses to AZD1222 COVID-19 vaccine. Clones were sequenced by immunoSEQ multiplex PCR, and TCRdb holds only the in-frame ones, with some missing. The repertoire holds 100,000 to 150,000 clones, with around 90% as singletons. Sequences were derived from peripheral blood, sampled 28 days after the second AZD1222 dose. The receptors were sampled from an adult who received the AZD1222 COVID-19 vaccine.

The V gene is TRBV6-1, the J gene TRBJ1-5, with D maybe TRBD1 (5 bases). The CDR3 has 13 amino acids. Germline V gene data show CDR1 as MNHNS and CDR2 as SASEGT. The V end lost 3 bases, the J end lost 4 bases, and 7 bases lay between the germline ends. The CDR3 here is CASSDRENQPQHF. The CDR3 DNA is TGTGCCAGCAGTGACAGGGAAAATCAGCCCCAGCATTTT.

The chain joins TRBV30 to TRBJ2-1, with 12 bases that match TRBD2. J lost 4 bases, V lost 4 bases, and 8 bases had no gene match. CDR3 length: 16 residues. Germline CDR1 reads GTSNPN; CDR2 reads SVGIG (reference sequence). The CDR3 protein is CAWNKLAGGAYNEQFF. DNA of the CDR3: TGTGCCTGGAACAAACTAGCGGGAGGAGCTTACAATGAGCAGTTCTTC.

The rearrangement uses TRBV15 and TRBJ1-1; D call uncertain. V lost 5 bases, J lost 5 bases, and 21 bases lay in between. There are 16 residues in the CDR3. Germline CDR1 reads LNHNV; CDR2 reads YYDKDF (reference sequence). CDR3 bases: TGTGCCACCAGCGTCACCCTGCTTGGGCGGACGACTGAAGCTTTCTTT. It specifies CATSVTLLGRTTEAFF.